Listed here are 6 T cell receptor beta chains from one sample, sequenced in a study of lymphopenia after photon versus proton radiotherapy. Only in-frame clones appear in the TCRdb table, and some are missing; sequencing was by immunoSEQ multiplex PCR. The top ten clones hold about a tenth of a sample with some 70,000 clones, approximately 87% of them seen once. This specimen consisted of peripheral blood, obtained from a patient treated with proton-based radiotherapy. These receptors were collected from an elderly man with esophageal cancer.

The chain links TRBV29-1 to TRBJ1-1; possibly TRBD1 for D (5 bases). Germline V CDR1 and CDR2: SQVTM, ANQGSEA. Trimming shortened V by 4 bases and J by 1 base, and 13 bases separated the two germline ends. This CDR3 is built from 14 residues. The chain's CDR3 is CSVAQGGGNTEAFF. CDR3 nucleotide sequence: TGCAGCGTTGCTCAGGGAGGTGGGAACACTGAAGCTTTCTTT.

CDR3 DNA: TGTGCCAGCAGCCCTCGTCCCGGGACAGGGACTAGACTGTTCTTC. As protein: CASSPRPGTGTRLFF. V gene TRBV5-5 combines with J gene TRBJ2-1; D is possibly TRBD1 (9 bases). The CDR3 is 15 residues long. The V end was cut by 4 bases, the J end by 15 bases, with 26 bases between. Per the germline V gene, CDR1 is SGHKS and CDR2 is YYEKEE (reference sequence).

The V call is TRBV25-1, the J call TRBJ2-7; possibly TRBD1 for D (5 bases). CDR1 and CDR2 (germline): MGHDK, SYGVNS. The CDR3 covers 13 residues. V lost 6 bases and J lost 5, with 14 bases in between. The CDR3: CASRPNGAHEQYF. Here the CDR3 DNA reads TGTGCCAGCAGACCAAATGGGGCCCACGAGCAGTACTTC.

The chain carries TRBV4-2 and TRBJ2-1; 7 bases are a match to TRBD2. CDR1 is LGHNA and CDR2 is YNFKEQ in the germline V gene. V dropped 4 bases and J dropped 2; count of bases not matched to a gene: 17. CDR3 length equals 19 residues. In nucleotides, the CDR3 is TGTGCCAGCAGCCTCCTCCTGTTATCTGGCGGGGGAGCCTACAATGAGCAGTTCTTC. Translated: CASSLLLLSGGGAYNEQFF.

The chain carries TRBV6-5 and TRBJ2-5, with TRBD2 identical over 7 bases. With 2 bases clipped from V and 5 bases from J, the junction kept 2 bases outside the gene matches. This CDR3 spans 13 amino acids. Germline V lookup: CDR1 MNHEY, CDR2 SVGAGI. The CDR3 region has the DNA TGTGCCAGCAGTTACGGGCGGGGGGAGACCCAGTACTTC. Protein sequence: CASSYGRGETQYF.

V and J are TRBV2 and TRBJ2-1; D gene unclear. Germline V gene lookup returns CDR1 SNHLY and CDR2 FYNNEI. V lost 7 bases to trimming and J lost 10 bases, with 11 bases between them. There are 11 residues in the CDR3. The CDR3 DNA follows: TGTGCCAGCAAACCCTTGTACGAGCAGTTCTTC. This translates into CASKPLYEQFF.